Presented here are 18 T cell receptor beta chains from one specimen sequenced in a study of T cells after yellow fever vaccination. MiXCR, run by TCRdb on the 5' RACE reads, gives a single entry per CDR3 protein. The profile shows roughly 180,000 distinct CDR3 sequences, about 6% of them singletons. The sequenced sample was CD4+ T cells sorted from PBMCs, obtained on the day of the first yellow fever vaccination. The source is a man between 18 and 35 years old who received the YFV17D yellow fever vaccine.

This clonotype has more than one count but fewer than ten. The V gene is TRBV7-3, the J gene TRBJ2-1; 8 nucleotides line up with TRBD2. Unmatched junction bases numbered 6, after V lost 2 bases and J lost 3 bases. Germline CDR1 reads SGHTA; CDR2 reads FQGTGA. The CDR3 is 16 amino acids. The CDR3 loop is CASSLRAGDLYNEQFF. The CDR3 DNA reads as TGTGCCAGCAGCTTACGAGCGGGGGACCTCTACAATGAGCAGTTCTTC. Drawing the rest from reference TRBV7-3 and TRBJ2-1, the complete variable domain is GAGVSQTPSNKVTEKGKYVELRCDPISGHTALYWYRQSLGQGPEFLIYFQGTGAADDSGLPNDRFFAVRPEGSVSTLKIQRTERGDSAVYLCASSLRAGDLYNEQFFGPGTRLTVL.

The genes are TRBV20-1 and TRBJ2-4, with D possibly being TRBD1 (6 bases). Per germline, CDR1 DFQATT and CDR2 SNEGSKA (reference sequence). The CDR3 extends over 13 amino acids. V dropped 6 bases and J dropped 1 base, with 10 bases sitting between them. CDR3 sequence (DNA): TGCAGTGCCTACAGGGACGCCAAAAACATTCAGTACTTC. This encodes CSAYRDAKNIQYF.

This clonotype was picked up many times. The chain uses TRBV24-1 and TRBJ2-1; 10 bases line up with TRBD1. The germline CDR1 and CDR2 sequences are KGHDR and SFDVKD. There are 16 residues in the CDR3. The V and J ends lost 4 bases and 6 bases, in that order; junction bases with no gene match: 8. CDR3 nucleotides: TGTGCCACCAGTGACTGGGGACAGGGGATGGGCAATGAGCAGTTCTTC. It yields the protein CATSDWGQGMGNEQFF.

This clonotype was seen ten or more times. The V and J genes are TRBV7-2 and TRBJ1-2; D is uncertain. The CDR3 extends over 14 amino acids. Germline V gives CDR1 SGHTA, CDR2 FQGNSA. Trimming took 4 bases from V and 7 from J, leaving 16 bases between them. The CDR3 loop reads CASSSSEGAGGYTF. In nucleotides, the CDR3 is TGTGCCAGCAGCTCCTCCGAGGGTGCTGGTGGCTACACCTTC.

The table lists this clonotype with many counts. CDR3 nucleotides: TGTGCCACCAGCGGGAGCTCCTATAATTCACCCCTCCACTTT. Translation: CATSGSSYNSPLHF. The chain uses TRBV24-1 and TRBJ1-6; no clear D. This CDR3 region has 14 residues. Germline CDR1 and CDR2: KGHDR and SFDVKD. The V end was cut by 7 bases, the J end by 0 bases, with 6 bases between.

The rearrangement uses TRBV2 and TRBJ1-5, with D unresolved. Germline loops: CDR1 SNHLY, CDR2 FYNNEI. Trimming removed 8 bases at V and 0 bases at J, with 8 bases between. This CDR3 region has 13 residues. CDR3 residues: CASLKDSNQPQHF. The CDR3 nucleotides are TGTGCCAGCCTTAAGGATAGCAATCAGCCCCAGCATTTT.

The J gene is TRBJ2-5, the V gene TRBV5-5; tentatively, D is TRBD2 (5 bases). This CDR3 is built from 15 residues. The V end was cut by 3 bases, the J end by 5 bases, with 17 bases between. Looked up from germline, CDR1 is SGHKS and CDR2 is YYEKEE (reference sequence). CDR3: CASSSTRRTGETQYF. CDR3 DNA: TGTGCCAGCAGCTCGACTCGTCGTACGGGGGAGACCCAGTACTTC.

This clonotype has a count of ten or more. The chain recombines TRBV12-3 or TRBV12-4 with TRBJ1-2, with a tentative D call TRBD1 (5 bases). The length of the CDR3 is 15 residues. V was pared by 3 bases and J by 8 bases, with 19 bases between. This CDR3 reads CASSLGQGRSGGYTF. CDR3 coding DNA: TGTGCCAGCAGTTTGGGGCAGGGAAGATCGGGCGGCTACACCTTC.

V usage is TRBV7-6 and J usage is TRBJ1-2, with D possibly TRBD1 on 5 matching bases. V was pared by 5 bases and J by 14 bases, with 21 bases between. Germline CDR1 and CDR2: SGHVS and FNYEAQ. CDR3 length equals 13 residues. CDR3: CASSPGTVSMQTF. In nucleotides, the CDR3 is TGTGCCAGCAGCCCGGGGACGGTTTCTATGCAAACCTTC.

This clonotype appeared many times. The CDR3, as DNA: TGTGCCAGCAGCCCCGGTGGGGCGGGGGCCGCGAGCTCCTACAATGAGCAGTTCTTC. Amino acids: CASSPGGAGAASSYNEQFF. The rearrangement joins TRBV6-4 to TRBJ2-1; possibly TRBD2 for D (7 bases). V gave up 6 bases and J gave up 0 bases, with 24 bases separating them. The CDR3 covers 19 residues. Per germline, CDR1 MRHNA and CDR2 SNTAGT.

This clonotype was observed many times. CDR3 sequence reads: CASSIEVHSGANVLTF. The CDR3 coding sequence is TGTGCCAGTAGTATAGAAGTCCACTCTGGGGCCAACGTCCTGACTTTC. V gene TRBV19 combines with J gene TRBJ2-6; D gene ambiguous. V shed 0 bases and J shed 0 bases, with 6 bases lying between them. The germline V gene encodes CDR1 LNHDA and CDR2 SQIVND (reference sequence). CDR3 length: 16 amino acids. The entire variable domain, with the rest obtained from reference TRBV19 and TRBJ2-6, is as follows: DGGITQSPKYLFRKEGQNVTLSCEQNLNHDAMYWYRQDPGQGLRLIYYSQIVNDFQKGDIAEGYSVSREKKESFPLTVTSAQKNPTAFYLCASSIEVHSGANVLTFGAGSRLTVL.

The V gene is TRBV5-6, the J gene TRBJ1-5; possibly TRBD1 for D (5 bases). Trimming stripped 3 bases from V and 2 bases from J, with 9 bases between. Germline CDR1 reads SGHDT; CDR2 reads YYEEEE. The CDR3 has 14 amino acids. The CDR3 DNA sequence: TGTGCCAGCAGCTGGGGGTACGGCAATCAGCCCCAGCATTTT. It specifies CASSWGYGNQPQHF.

The sample holds many counts of this clonotype. The chain couples TRBV28 to TRBJ2-3; 7 nucleotides align to TRBD2. From germline, CDR1 is MDHEN and CDR2 SYDVKM. The length of the CDR3 is 16 residues. The junction had 10 bases not matched to a gene; V was cut back by 5 bases and J by 2 bases. As DNA, the CDR3 is TGTGCCAGCAGTACCCCTGGGGGGGGAACCACAGATACGCAGTATTTT. Translation: CASSTPGGGTTDTQYF.

The chain joins TRBV5-1 to TRBJ2-3; D gene uncertain. The CDR3 is 13 residues long. From germline, CDR1 is SGHRS and CDR2 YFSETQ. Trimming removed 7 bases at V and 1 base at J, with 10 bases between. The CDR3 DNA reads as TGCGCCAGCCTTACGCCGGGCACAGATACGCAGTATTTT. Translation gives CASLTPGTDTQYF.

This clonotype was observed a handful of times. The CDR3 sequence is CASSQELADRGNQPQHF. DNA for the CDR3: TGCGCCAGCAGCCAAGAATTAGCCGACAGGGGGAATCAGCCCCAGCATTTT. The chain joins TRBV4-3 to TRBJ1-5, with 9 bases that match TRBD1. The CDR3 runs to 17 residues. CDR1 LGHNA and CDR2 YSLEER come from the germline V gene. The junction had 7 bases not matched to a gene; V was cut back by 0 bases and J by 4 bases.

This clonotype was counted many times. CDR3 sequence reads: CSARGVRATDTQYF. CDR3 bases: TGCAGTGCTAGAGGTGTAAGGGCCACAGATACGCAGTATTTT. The chain recombines TRBV20-1 with TRBJ2-3; unclear D gene. The CDR3 sequence is 14 residues long. V was cut by 1 base and J by 2 bases, with 10 bases left in between. CDR1 is DFQATT and CDR2 is SNEGSKA in the germline V gene (reference sequence).

This clonotype was seen only a few times. This chain links TRBV29-1 with TRBJ2-5; D tentatively reads TRBD1 or TRBD2 (5 bases each). V was shortened by 6 bases and J by 5 bases, with 13 bases between the two germline ends. There are 12 residues in the CDR3. CDR1 is SQVTM and CDR2 is ANQGSEA in the germline V gene. The CDR3 sequence: CSVGTPDETQYF. CDR3 sequence (DNA): TGCAGCGTAGGGACCCCAGATGAGACCCAGTACTTC.

This clonotype occurred many times. The chain links TRBV7-8 to TRBJ2-1; 8 bases line up with TRBD1. V dropped 5 bases and J dropped 3; count of bases not matched to a gene: 12. The CDR3 length is 17 residues. The germline gives CDR1 SGHVS, CDR2 FQNEAQ. The CDR3 DNA follows: TGTGCCAGCAGCCCACCCAGGGGGCGTCAATTCTACAATGAGCAGTTCTTC. Translation: CASSPPRGRQFYNEQFF.